Here is one T cell receptor beta chain with its context. Germline values: CDR1 SGHRS, CDR2 YFSETQ. The CDR3 sequence is 14 residues long. This sample was included in a study of monozygotic twins with inflammatory bowel disease. TCRdb reprocessed the 5' RACE reads and keeps a single row for each CDR3 protein, giving no DNA. The sample data list about 330,000 distinct CDR3 sequences. The TCR comes from a human donor with ulcerative colitis or Crohn's disease, or a healthy co-twin of an affected twin (not recorded which). This rearrangement joins TRBV5-1 to TRBJ2-1; TCRdb's D call, TRBD2, is unchecked because there is no DNA. Sequencing input: blood. CDR3 region: CASSFLATANEQFF.